This is a list of T cell receptor beta chains from one sample in a study of cytomegalovirus exposure and HLA in healthy donors. Clones were read by immunoSEQ multiplex PCR, and TCRdb kept only the in-frame ones, dropping some. The table shows some 100,000 clones, with 80% to 85% occurring only once. The sequencing input was PBMCs. The receptors were sampled from a woman in her twenties or thirties in good health and CMV-seronegative. Each CDR3 is given with its conserved first and last residue. D genes are given only for firm matches. Only some rows state a clone size, as once, few, many or a class for expanded clones.

clone size	V gene	D gene	J gene	CDR3 DNA	CDR3 protein
few	TRBV9	TRBD2	TRBJ2-1	TGTGCCAGCAGCGTATACTCGGGAGGGGTCTACAATGAGCAGTTCTTC	CASSVYSGGVYNEQFF
once	TRBV5-1	TRBD1	TRBJ2-1	TGCGCCAGCAGCCAGGCGACAGGGGCGTACAATGAGCAGTTCTTC	CASSQATGAYNEQFF
NA	TRBV19	TRBD1	TRBJ2-2	TGTGCCAGTAACGGAGGACAGGCGTTCACCGGGGAGCTGTTTTTT	CASNGGQAFTGELFF
NA	TRBV10-3	TRBD1	TRBJ2-1	TGTGCCATCAGTGAGTCGTTGAGGGGGCTAGGGTTTGGCAATGAGCAGTTCTTC	CAISESLRGLGFGNEQFF
NA	TRBV7-3	NA	TRBJ1-2	TGTGCCAGCAGCCTAGACCGCGGGACGGGCTACACCTTC	CASSLDRGTGYTF
NA	TRBV2	NA	TRBJ2-7	TGTGCCAGCAGTGTTCAGGGGTGGTCCTACGAGCAGTACTTC	CASSVQGWSYEQYF
NA	TRBV6-6	NA	TRBJ1-1	TGTGCCAGCAGGACGGCGGGTGAAGCTTTCTTT	CASRTAGEAFF
NA	TRBV6-5	NA	TRBJ2-7	TGTGCCAGCAGTAACACCGGGTCGGGTATACGGGAGCAGTACTTC	CASSNTGSGIREQYF
NA	TRBV15	NA	TRBJ2-2	TGTGCCATCAAGCACAAGGAGGGCCAGGACACCGGGGAGCTGTTTTTT	CAIKHKEGQDTGELFF
NA	TRBV7-9	NA	TRBJ1-4	TGTGCCAGCAGCTCGTTTAGTCGCGGGGGAAATGAAAAACTGTTTTTT	CASSSFSRGGNEKLFF
NA	TRBV7-9	TRBD2	TRBJ2-3	TGTGCCAGCAGTGTAGGGGCCGGGACTACAACAGATACGCAGTATTTT	CASSVGAGTTTDTQYF
NA	TRBV14	NA	TRBJ1-1	TGTGCCAGCAGCTGGACAGAGAACACTGAAGCTTTCTTT	CASSWTENTEAFF
once	TRBV11-2	TRBD1	TRBJ2-7	TGTGCCAGCAGCTCTTTGAGGGACAGACCCTACGAGCAGTACTTC	CASSSLRDRPYEQYF
NA	TRBV7-8	NA	TRBJ2-7	TGTGCCAGCAGCGCTGCGTCGGAGCAGTACTTC	CASSAASEQYF
NA	TRBV7-3	TRBD2	TRBJ2-3	TGTGCCAGCAGCTTATCCCCTAGCGGGCTCACAGATACGCAGTATTTT	CASSLSPSGLTDTQYF
NA	TRBV2	NA	TRBJ2-7	TGTGCCAGCAGGCTGGCAGGGGTTGGCTACGAGCAGTACTTC	CASRLAGVGYEQYF
NA	TRBV7-8	NA	TRBJ1-3	TGTGCCAGCAGCTTACTCCTAGGATCTGGAAACACCATATATTTT	CASSLLLGSGNTIYF
NA	TRBV7-3	NA	TRBJ2-6	TGTGCCAGCAGCTTAGCGACACCTAACCCCCTCTCTGGGGCCAACGTCCTGACTTTC	CASSLATPNPLSGANVLTF
NA	TRBV10-3	TRBD2	TRBJ2-3	TGTGCCATGGGAGCGGGAGTCGTCACAGATACGCAGTATTTT	CAMGAGVVTDTQYF
NA	TRBV19	NA	TRBJ2-5	TGTGCCAGTAGTATAGCTGGAGGGGGGAGGGGAGAGACCCAGTACTTC	CASSIAGGGRGETQYF
NA	TRBV19	TRBD1	TRBJ1-5	TGTGCCAGTAGTATTGAAAGGGACAGGGGGGCGGCCCAGCATTTT	CASSIERDRGAAQHF
NA	TRBV7-2	TRBD1	TRBJ1-1	TGTGCCAGCAGCCCAACAGGGGCTATGAACACTGAAGCTTTCTTT	CASSPTGAMNTEAFF
few	TRBV7-9	NA	TRBJ1-2	TGTGCCAGCAGCTTATCGGTGCTTGCCTTC	CASSLSVLAF
few	TRBV5-1	NA	TRBJ2-5	TGCGCCAGCAGCCCGGGGGACTTCCAAGAGACCCAGTACTTC	CASSPGDFQETQYF
once	TRBV6-1	NA	TRBJ2-7	TGTGCCAGCAGAAAGCTGGGGGTCGGAGGGTACGAGCAGTACTTC	CASRKLGVGGYEQYF
NA	TRBV4-3	TRBD2	TRBJ2-5	TGCGCCAGCAGCCCTGGGACTAGCGGGCCTCAAGAGACCCAGTACTTC	CASSPGTSGPQETQYF
NA	TRBV19	NA	TRBJ2-7	TGTGCCACCCAGTTGGTAGCGGACTCCTACGAGCAGTACTTC	CATQLVADSYEQYF
NA	TRBV10-2	TRBD1	TRBJ1-4	TGCGCCAGCAGTGAGTTGACAGGGCCGGGAGAAAAACTGTTTTTT	CASSELTGPGEKLFF
NA	TRBV7-9	NA	TRBJ1-1	TGTGCCAGCAGCTTAAAGGCGGAGAACACTGAAGCTTTCTTT	CASSLKAENTEAFF
NA	TRBV21-1	NA	TRBJ2-1	TGTGCCAGCAGCAAATCTTGCCCGGGACAGGGTCACAATGAGCAGTTCTTC	CASSKSCPGQGHNEQFF
NA	TRBV27	TRBD1	TRBJ2-7	TGTGCCAGCAGAAGTGGACAGGACCCTTTTGGGTTACCCTACGAGCAGTACTTC	CASRSGQDPFGLPYEQYF
NA	TRBV4-2	NA	TRBJ2-1	TGTGCCAGCAGCCAGATGGAGATAGACCCTTACAATGAGCAGTTCTTC	CASSQMEIDPYNEQFF
NA	TRBV7-9	NA	TRBJ2-6	TGTGCCAGCGGCCCTCGATCCGGGGCCAACGTCCTGACTTTC	CASGPRSGANVLTF
NA	TRBV5-1	TRBD1	TRBJ1-5	TGCGCCAGCAGCCGGACAGGGGGTGGCAATCAGCCCCAGCATTTT	CASSRTGGGNQPQHF
NA	TRBV5-1	NA	TRBJ2-3	TGCGCCAGCAGCTTGGCGGGGGACACAGATACGCAGTATTTT	CASSLAGDTDTQYF
NA	TRBV7-2	NA	TRBJ1-2	TGTGCCAGCAGCTTACGGCAGGGGCGAGATGGCTACACCTTC	CASSLRQGRDGYTF
NA	TRBV28	TRBD2	TRBJ2-1	TGTGCCAGCCCGCCGGGGGGGAGGGAGCCCTACAATGAGCAGTTCTTC	CASPPGGREPYNEQFF
NA	TRBV27	TRBD1	TRBJ2-1	TGTGCCAGCAGTTTCGCCGGGACAGGGACTTACAATGAGCAGTTCTTC	CASSFAGTGTYNEQFF
NA	TRBV28	NA	TRBJ2-5	TGTGCCAGCAGCCTAAGGAGTCTACGTCTGAGAGAAAGGGAGACCCAGTACTTC	CASSLRSLRLRERETQYF
once	TRBV7-9	NA	TRBJ2-7	TGTGCCAGCAGCCCCCTTACAGGTGAAACCTCCTACGAGCAGTACTTC	CASSPLTGETSYEQYF